A selection of T cell receptor beta chains follows, all from one sample in a study of T cell responses to AZD1222 COVID-19 vaccine. Libraries were prepared by immunoSEQ multiplex PCR; TCRdb keeps only in-frame clonotypes and omits some of them. This sample carries about 110,000 clones, roughly 87% of them seen once, and the ten largest clones take around 5%. The sequences come from peripheral blood, collected on day 0 of AZD1222 vaccination. These receptors were taken from an adult in good health. CDR3s include the opening cysteine and the closing phenylalanine or tryptophan. D genes are given only for firm matches. Size is omitted from some rows. Given values are once, few, many or a class for expanded clones.

CDR3	DNA	V	D	size	J
CASSLYGTGVKETQYF	TGTGCCAGCAGCTTATATGGAACGGGGGTAAAAGAGACCCAGTACTTC	TRBV7-2	NA	NA	TRBJ2-5
CASSLDMSFNYGYTF	TGTGCCAGCAGCTTAGATATGAGTTTTAACTATGGCTACACCTTC	TRBV7-2	NA	few	TRBJ1-2
CASSTRDTNTIYF	TGTGCCAGTAGTACCCGGGACACGAACACCATATATTTT	TRBV19	NA	NA	TRBJ1-3
CASSGHRGRVVEAFF	TGTGCCAGTAGTGGGCACAGGGGGCGCGTGGTTGAAGCTTTCTTT	TRBV19	TRBD1	NA	TRBJ1-1
CASSLYGGAFAGELFF	TGTGCCAGCAGCCTGTACGGGGGGGCCTTCGCCGGGGAGCTGTTTTTT	TRBV7-3	TRBD2	NA	TRBJ2-2
CASRRGQGAGYTF	TGTGCCAGCAGACGAGGACAGGGAGCTGGCTACACCTTC	TRBV6-4	TRBD1	NA	TRBJ1-2
CASSVQGADSPLHF	TGTGCCAGTAGTGTCCAGGGGGCGGACTCACCCCTCCACTTT	TRBV19	TRBD1	NA	TRBJ1-6
CASRNLQGQGQETQYF	TGTGCCAGCAGGAACTTACAGGGGCAAGGGCAAGAGACCCAGTACTTC	TRBV7-2	TRBD1	NA	TRBJ2-5
CASSYDRNGNYGYTF	TGCGCCAGCAGCTACGACAGGAATGGGAACTATGGCTACACCTTC	TRBV5-1	NA	NA	TRBJ1-2
CASSDRVSSGANVLTF	TGTGCCAGCAGTGACAGGGTTTCATCTGGGGCCAACGTCCTGACTTTC	TRBV6-1	NA	NA	TRBJ2-6
CASSWTGGTYEQYF	TGCGCCAGCAGCTGGACAGGCGGCACCTACGAGCAGTACTTC	TRBV5-1	TRBD1	once	TRBJ2-7
CASSYAGTVYEQYF	TGTGCCAGCAGTTACGCCGGGACTGTATACGAGCAGTACTTC	TRBV6-6	NA	NA	TRBJ2-7
CASSPLDRLGGDTQYF	TGTGCCAGCTCACCCCTGGATAGACTAGGAGGAGATACGCAGTATTTT	TRBV18	NA	once	TRBJ2-3
CASTPTGGGTEAFF	TGTGCCAGCACCCCGACAGGGGGCGGGACTGAAGCTTTCTTT	TRBV6-5	TRBD1	NA	TRBJ1-1
CASSFQSSDTQYF	TGTGCCAGCAGCTTTCAGTCCTCAGATACGCAGTATTTT	TRBV7-3	NA	NA	TRBJ2-3
CASSQEAGRGYEQYF	TGCGCCAGCAGCCAAGAAGCGGGTAGAGGGTACGAGCAGTACTTC	TRBV4-1	NA	NA	TRBJ2-7
CASSIRVGYNEKLFF	TGTGCCAGTAGTATTCGTGTGGGTTATAATGAAAAACTGTTTTTT	TRBV19	NA	NA	TRBJ1-4
CASRNKRGDRDTQYF	TGTGCCAGCAGGAATAAGCGGGGGGACAGAGATACGCAGTATTTT	TRBV6-6	TRBD2	NA	TRBJ2-3
CASSYSHSSNYGYTF	TGTGCCAGCAGTTACTCCCACAGTTCTAACTATGGCTACACCTTC	TRBV6-2/TRBV6-3	NA	NA	TRBJ1-2
CASSQDGRTLNSPLHF	TGCGCCAGCAGCCAAGATGGCCGCACCCTGAATTCACCCCTCCACTTT	TRBV4-1	NA	NA	TRBJ1-6
CASSVGGGAEETQYF	TGTGCCAGCAGCGTTGGCGGGGGGGCAGAAGAGACCCAGTACTTC	TRBV9	TRBD2	NA	TRBJ2-5
CASSEGLLGGYTF	TGTGCCAGCAGCGAAGGACTGCTCGGAGGCTACACCTTC	TRBV7-2	NA	NA	TRBJ1-2
CASAPAGSYNEQFF	TGTGCCAGCGCCCCCGCGGGCTCCTACAATGAGCAGTTCTTC	TRBV5-4	NA	once	TRBJ2-1
CASSRTGLYSGNTIYF	TGTGCCAGCAGTCGAACCGGGCTTTACTCTGGAAACACCATATATTTT	TRBV7-9	NA	NA	TRBJ1-3
CASSLAGFTEAFF	TGTGCCAGCAGCTTAGCAGGGTTCACTGAAGCTTTCTTT	TRBV7-2	NA	NA	TRBJ1-1
CASSDVATFSYEQYF	TGTGCCAGCAGTGATGTAGCGACCTTCTCCTACGAGCAGTACTTC	TRBV2	NA	NA	TRBJ2-7
CASSSIRDSSYEQYF	TGTGCCAGCAGCTCGATACGGGACAGTAGCTACGAGCAGTACTTC	TRBV7-2	TRBD1	once	TRBJ2-7
CASSHKSGNSYEQYF	TGCGCCAGCAGTCATAAGTCGGGGAACTCCTACGAGCAGTACTTC	TRBV23-1	NA	NA	TRBJ2-7
CASSLGASEQFF	TGTGCCAGCAGCCTAGGGGCAAGTGAGCAGTTCTTC	TRBV14	NA	NA	TRBJ2-1
CASSQDTGGRETQYF	TGCGCCAGCAGCCAAGATACGGGGGGTCGAGAGACCCAGTACTTC	TRBV4-1	TRBD2	NA	TRBJ2-5
CASRDVTTGTYGYTF	TGTGCCAGCAGGGACGTTACGACAGGGACCTATGGCTACACCTTC	TRBV5-6	TRBD1	few	TRBJ1-2
CATSSVSGTANEQFF	TGTGCCACCAGCAGTGTTTCCGGGACAGCCAATGAGCAGTTCTTC	TRBV15	TRBD1	NA	TRBJ2-1
CASSVGRVEVYQPQHF	TGTGCCAGTAGTGTGGGACGGGTTGAGGTCTATCAGCCCCAGCATTTT	TRBV19	NA	once	TRBJ1-5
CASSEGQGYGYTF	TGTGCCAGCAGTGAAGGGCAGGGTTACGGCTACACCTTC	TRBV6-1	NA	NA	TRBJ1-2
CASSRQGANEQYF	TGTGCCAGCTCACGACAGGGGGCCAACGAGCAGTACTTC	TRBV18	TRBD1	once	TRBJ2-7
CASSEAGDTGELFF	TGTGCCAGCAGTGAAGCAGGGGACACCGGGGAGCTGTTTTTT	TRBV2	NA	NA	TRBJ2-2
CASSLAPNEQFF	TGCGCCAGCAGCTTGGCCCCGAATGAGCAGTTCTTC	TRBV5-1	NA	NA	TRBJ2-1
CASSSQGGNTEAFF	TGTGCCAGCAGCTCCCAGGGGGGAAACACTGAAGCTTTCTTT	TRBV7-9	TRBD1	NA	TRBJ1-1
CASSQTRESGYTF	TGTGCCAGCAGCCAAACCCGGGAATCTGGCTACACCTTC	TRBV3-1/TRBV3-2	NA	NA	TRBJ1-2
CATGVGTENTEAFF	TGTGCCACCGGGGTTGGGACAGAGAACACTGAAGCTTTCTTT	TRBV24-1	TRBD1	once	TRBJ1-1
CASSLGAGPLHF	TGTGCCAGCAGCTTAGGGGCTGGACCCCTCCACTTT	TRBV7-2	NA	NA	TRBJ1-6
CAWSVREETQYF	TGTGCCTGGAGTGTAAGGGAAGAGACCCAGTACTTC	TRBV30	NA	once	TRBJ2-5
CASSDRGNTEAFF	TGCGCCAGCAGTGACCGGGGGAACACTGAAGCTTTCTTT	TRBV10-2	NA	NA	TRBJ1-1
CASSLGSGANEQYF	TGCGCCAGCAGCTTAGGGTCGGGAGCGAACGAGCAGTACTTC	TRBV5-1	NA	NA	TRBJ2-7
CASSWGGGSEETQYF	TGTGCCAGCAGCTGGGGGGGAGGATCCGAAGAGACCCAGTACTTC	TRBV7-2	TRBD2	NA	TRBJ2-5
CASSIMGSNQPQHF	TGTGCCAGTAGCATAATGGGTAGCAATCAGCCCCAGCATTTT	TRBV19	NA	NA	TRBJ1-5
CASSPRQGPTLEQYF	TGTGCCAGCAGTCCCCGACAGGGCCCCACCCTCGAGCAGTACTTC	TRBV27	TRBD1	NA	TRBJ2-7
CASATGAPYEQYF	TGTGCCAGTGCGACAGGGGCCCCCTACGAGCAGTACTTC	TRBV19	TRBD1	NA	TRBJ2-7
CASSTPGQGTGYGYTF	TGTGCCAGTAGTACGCCGGGACAGGGAACGGGCTATGGCTACACCTTC	TRBV19	TRBD1	NA	TRBJ1-2
CASSSLDRDDGYTF	TGTGCCAGCAGCTCGTTGGACAGGGATGATGGCTACACCTTC	TRBV7-2	TRBD1	NA	TRBJ1-2
CASSPPGLDSYEQYF	TGTGCCAGCAGCCCACCGGGACTCGACTCCTACGAGCAGTACTTC	TRBV2	NA	NA	TRBJ2-7
CASSESSGGRTDTQYF	TGTGCCAGCAGTGAATCCAGCGGGGGTCGGACAGATACGCAGTATTTT	TRBV6-1	TRBD2	NA	TRBJ2-3
CASAGTYSTDTQYF	TGCGCCAGCGCCGGGACTTATAGCACAGATACGCAGTATTTT	TRBV10-2	NA	once	TRBJ2-3